A selection of T cell receptor beta chains follows, all from one sample in a study of blood T cells in healthy people across ages. Each CDR3 protein gets one entry after TCRdb re-called the 5' RACE reads with MiXCR. The table shows hundreds of thousands of distinct CDR3 sequences, with roughly 20% occurring only once. The source material was blood. The receptor set was obtained from a man between 65 and 80 years old in good health. Each CDR3 is given with its conserved first and last residue. The D gene is left open where the match is weak. Where a row states a size, it is once, few, many or the class of an expanded clone; other rows omit it.

D gene: TRBD1; clone size: few; J gene: TRBJ1-5; V gene: TRBV20-1; CDR3 DNA: TGCAGTGCCCAGACAGGGGTCAATCGGCCCCAGCATTTT; CDR3 protein: CSAQTGVNRPQHF
D gene: -; clone size: few; J gene: TRBJ2-1; V gene: TRBV19; CDR3 DNA: TGTGCCAGTAGGCGGCAGGACCACAATGAGCAGTTCTTC; CDR3 protein: CASRRQDHNEQFF
D gene: TRBD1; clone size: -; J gene: TRBJ1-2; V gene: TRBV29-1; CDR3 DNA: TGCAGCGCAGGGGCTGGGACAGCCGGTGGCTACACCTTC; CDR3 protein: CSAGAGTAGGYTF
D gene: -; clone size: few; J gene: TRBJ2-2; V gene: TRBV9; CDR3 DNA: TGTGCCAGCAGCGTAGACCCTTTGAACACCGGGGAGCTGTTTTTT; CDR3 protein: CASSVDPLNTGELFF
D gene: -; clone size: -; J gene: TRBJ1-1; V gene: TRBV29-1; CDR3 DNA: TGCAGCGCCCGAAGCACTGAAGCTTTCTTT; CDR3 protein: CSARSTEAFF
D gene: -; clone size: -; J gene: TRBJ2-1; V gene: TRBV18; CDR3 DNA: TGTGCCAGCTCACCATTACAGGGCGGCTACAATGAGCAGTTCTTC; CDR3 protein: CASSPLQGGYNEQFF
D gene: TRBD1; clone size: few; J gene: TRBJ1-2; V gene: TRBV29-1; CDR3 DNA: TGCAGCGCCCTGGGACAGGCCTATGGCTACACCTTC; CDR3 protein: CSALGQAYGYTF
D gene: TRBD1; clone size: -; J gene: TRBJ1-5; V gene: TRBV2; CDR3 DNA: TGTGCCAGCAGTGCATTGGCAGGGGGAGATCAGCCCCAGCATTTT; CDR3 protein: CASSALAGGDQPQHF
D gene: -; clone size: few; J gene: TRBJ1-2; V gene: TRBV7-9; CDR3 DNA: TGTGCCAGCAGCCCCGCGGCCGTTAACTATGGCTACACCTTC; CDR3 protein: CASSPAAVNYGYTF
D gene: -; clone size: few; J gene: TRBJ2-5; V gene: TRBV7-6; CDR3 DNA: TGTGCCAGCAGCGGGAGTTGGGGTGAGACCCAGTACTTC; CDR3 protein: CASSGSWGETQYF